These 13 T cell receptor beta chains came from one sample sequenced in a study of PD-1 blockade in mismatch repair-deficient tumors. Libraries were prepared by immunoSEQ multiplex PCR; TCRdb keeps only in-frame clonotypes and omits some of them. The data contain several thousand clones, 88% of them singletons. Their antigen targets remain unknown. The time point denotes: approximately eleven-day in vitro stimulation with candidate neoantigen peptide 7. The material sequenced was cells cultured in vitro, taken from a patient treated with pembrolizumab. All receptors derive from an adult with mismatch repair-deficient cancer.

The chain uses TRBV19 and TRBJ1-1; D is undetermined. The CDR3 is 14 amino acids. CDR1 LNHDA and CDR2 SQIVND come from the germline V gene (reference sequence). V lost 6 bases, J lost 4 bases, and 15 bases lay in between. Here the CDR3 reads CASRPYQKATEAFF. The CDR3 DNA reads as TGTGCCAGTAGACCTTATCAGAAAGCCACTGAAGCTTTCTTT.

This chain links TRBV10-2 with TRBJ2-7, with D unclear. The germline CDR1 and CDR2 sequences are WSHSY and SAAADI. The CDR3 loop spans 11 amino acids. V gave up 8 bases and J gave up 7 bases, with 12 bases separating them. CDR3 DNA sequence: TGCGCCAGCGCCCACTCCCTTGAGCAGTACTTC. This encodes CASAHSLEQYF.

The chain recombines TRBV9 with TRBJ2-7; 7 nucleotides match TRBD1. V dropped 4 bases and J dropped 5; count of bases not matched to a gene: 9. The CDR3 loop spans 14 amino acids. Germline V gene sequence: CDR1 SGDLS, CDR2 YYNGEE. This CDR3 reads CASSSTGAGHEQYF. The CDR3 region has the DNA TGTGCCAGCAGCTCAACAGGGGCGGGCCACGAGCAGTACTTC. Supplemented by reference TRBV9 and TRBJ2-7, the full variable domain reads DSGVTQTPKHLITATGQRVTLRCSPRSGDLSVYWYQQSLDQGLQFLIQYYNGEERAKGNILERFSAQQFPDLHSELNLSSLELGDSALYFCASSSTGAGHEQYFGPGTRLTVT.

This clone was counted only a few times. The V and J genes are TRBV6-5 and TRBJ1-2; no reliable D call. Trimming removed 3 bases at V and 6 bases at J, with 8 bases between. This CDR3 region has 12 residues. Germline-derived CDR1 and CDR2 are MNHEY and SVGAGI. CDR3 residues: CASSYHGDGYTF. The DNA of the CDR3 is TGTGCCAGCAGTTATCACGGGGATGGCTACACCTTC.

The chain couples TRBV9 to TRBJ1-2; 8 nucleotides align to TRBD1. The CDR3 loop spans 14 amino acids. In germline, CDR1 is SGDLS, CDR2 YYNGEE. The ends lost 5 bases at V and 3 bases at J; junction bases unmatched: 6. The CDR3 loop is CASRQGVAYYGYTF. The CDR3 DNA follows: TGTGCCAGCAGACAGGGGGTGGCCTACTATGGCTACACCTTC.

The chain joins TRBV9 to TRBJ2-3, with a possible D match to TRBD2 (5 bases). CDR1 is SGDLS and CDR2 is YYNGEE in the germline V gene. V shed 3 bases and J shed 1 base, with 12 bases lying between them. The CDR3 length is 15 residues. The CDR3 sequence: CASSASPGGTDTQYF. CDR3 nucleotide sequence: TGTGCCAGCAGCGCCTCCCCCGGGGGCACAGATACGCAGTATTTT.

The chain links TRBV5-1 to TRBJ2-2; 12 nucleotides agree with TRBD1. Germline CDR1 is SGHRS and CDR2 is YFSETQ. The CDR3 is made up of 15 amino acids. The V segment lost 4 bases and the J segment 5 bases; nucleotides outside the gene matches: 3. CDR3 in DNA: TGCGCCAGCAGCCCGGGACAGGGGGCAACCGGGGAGCTGTTTTTT. Translated, it gives CASSPGQGATGELFF.

This chain joins TRBV7-8 and TRBJ2-3; possible D gene TRBD2, 6 bases. Trimming took 3 bases from V and 7 from J, leaving 14 bases between them. CDR1 and CDR2 (germline): SGHVS, FQNEAQ. This CDR3 spans 14 amino acids. The DNA for the CDR3 is TGTGCCAGCAGCTTTCGGGGGAGCATGAATACGCAGTATTTT. Translated, it gives CASSFRGSMNTQYF. The whole variable domain, remainder taken from reference TRBV7-8 and TRBJ2-3, is GAGVSQSPRYKVAKRGQDVALRCDPISGHVSLFWYQQALGQGPEFLTYFQNEAQLDKSGLPSDRFFAERPEGSVSTLKIQRTQQEDSAVYLCASSFRGSMNTQYFGPGTRLTVL.

This chain connects TRBV5-3 to TRBJ1-5; D is unclear. TRBV5-3 is filed as an ORF, its function uncertain. V was shortened by 0 bases and J by 0 bases, with 7 bases between the two germline ends. The CDR3 runs 15 residues. The CDR3 DNA sequence: TGTGCCAGAAGCTTGGGGAGGCTTAGCAATCAGCCCCAGCATTTT. Its protein product is CARSLGRLSNQPQHF.

This chain joins TRBV19 and TRBJ1-2; TRBD1 might be the D (6 bases). Per the germline V gene, CDR1 is LNHDA and CDR2 is SQIVND (reference sequence). Between the trimmed V and J ends, which lost 10 bases and 4 bases, there was a span of 16 bases. This CDR3 is built from 13 residues. CDR3 nucleotides: TGTGCCATCCGAAACAGGGCCGGCTATGGCTACACCTTC. This encodes CAIRNRAGYGYTF.

J is TRBJ2-7 and V is TRBV11-3; unclear D gene. The germline V gene encodes CDR1 SGHNT and CDR2 YENEEA. V shed 2 bases and J shed 3 bases, with 2 bases lying between them. CDR3 length: 11 amino acids. In nucleotides, the CDR3 is TGTGCCAGCAGCTTATTCTACGAGCAGTACTTC. It is translated as CASSLFYEQYF. Filled out from reference TRBV11-3 and TRBJ2-7, the complete variable domain reads EAGVVQSPRYKIIEKKQPVAFWCNPISGHNTLYWYLQNLGQGPELLIRYENEEAVDDSQLPKDRFSAERLKGVDSTLKIQPAELGDSAVYLCASSLFYEQYFGPGTRLTVT.

This clone has a single count. The chain is built from TRBV19 and TRBJ2-7; 9 nucleotides line up with TRBD1. The CDR3 covers 15 residues. Germline V gene lookup returns CDR1 LNHDA and CDR2 SQIVND (reference sequence). The CDR3 coding sequence is TGTGCTAGTTGTCCCGGTAACAGGGGGCCTTACGAGCAGTACTTC. Encoded protein: CASCPGNRGPYEQYF.

The gene calls are TRBV6-5 and TRBJ2-7; D unresolved. Germline CDR1 MNHEY, CDR2 SVGAGI. The CDR3 sequence is 13 residues long. V was pared by 5 bases and J by 6 bases, with 14 bases between. The CDR3 sequence: CASSPPGQLEQYF. In DNA form, the CDR3 reads TGTGCCAGCAGTCCCCCGGGTCAGCTCGAGCAGTACTTC.